This T cell receptor (beta chain) is from a study of blood T cell repertoires in COVID-19. Libraries were prepared by immunoSEQ multiplex PCR; TCRdb keeps only in-frame clonotypes and omits some of them. The sample comprises 150,000 to 200,000 clones, approximately 83% of which are singletons, and around 8.3% rests with the top ten. This CDR3 is 15 amino acids long. J gave up 4 bases and V 6 bases, and 5 bases lay outside the gene matches. Germline V lookup: CDR1 SNHLY, CDR2 FYNNEI. The sample taken for sequencing was peripheral blood. This clonotype was sampled from a man between 60 and 70 years old with acute or convalescent COVID-19. The V and J genes are TRBV2 and TRBJ1-5; 11 bases fit TRBD1. CDR3 residues: CASSFGTGGNQPQHF. The CDR3 nucleotides read TGTGCCAGCAGCTTCGGGACAGGGGGAAATCAGCCCCAGCATTTT.